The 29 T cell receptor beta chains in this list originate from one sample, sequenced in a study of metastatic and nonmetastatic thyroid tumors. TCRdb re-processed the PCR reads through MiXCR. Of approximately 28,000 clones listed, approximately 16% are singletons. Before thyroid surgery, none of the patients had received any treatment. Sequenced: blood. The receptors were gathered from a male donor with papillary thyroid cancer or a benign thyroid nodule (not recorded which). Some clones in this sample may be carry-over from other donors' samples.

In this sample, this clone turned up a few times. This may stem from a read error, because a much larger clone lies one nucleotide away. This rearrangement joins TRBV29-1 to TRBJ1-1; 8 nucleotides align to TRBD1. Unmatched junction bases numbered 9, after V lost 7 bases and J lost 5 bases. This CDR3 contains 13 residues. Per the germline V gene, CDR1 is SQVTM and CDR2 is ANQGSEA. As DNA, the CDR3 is TGCAGCGGGTGGTCAGGGGGCGAAACTGAAGCTTTCTTT. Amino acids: CSGWSGGETEAFF.

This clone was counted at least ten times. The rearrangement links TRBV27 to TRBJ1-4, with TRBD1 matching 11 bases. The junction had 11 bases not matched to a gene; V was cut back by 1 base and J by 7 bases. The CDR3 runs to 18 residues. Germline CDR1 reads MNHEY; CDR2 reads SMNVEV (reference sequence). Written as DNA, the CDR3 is TGTGCCAGCAGTTTATGGGCGGGACAGGGGGATAACAGTGAAAAACTGTTTTTT. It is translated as CASSLWAGQGDNSEKLFF.

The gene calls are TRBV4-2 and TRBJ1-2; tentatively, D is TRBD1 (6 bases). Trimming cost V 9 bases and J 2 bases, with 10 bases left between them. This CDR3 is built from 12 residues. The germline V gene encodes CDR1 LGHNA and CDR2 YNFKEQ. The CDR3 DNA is TGTGCCAGTGAACAGGGCAACTATGGCTACACCTTC. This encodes CASEQGNYGYTF.

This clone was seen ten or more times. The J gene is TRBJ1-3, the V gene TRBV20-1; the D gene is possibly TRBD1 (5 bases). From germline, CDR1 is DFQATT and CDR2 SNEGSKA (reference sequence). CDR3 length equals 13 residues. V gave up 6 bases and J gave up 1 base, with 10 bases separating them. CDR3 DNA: TGCAGTGCCCAAGCAGGGTCTGGAAACACCATATATTTT. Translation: CSAQAGSGNTIYF.

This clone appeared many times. The CDR3 loop is CASSFSNGNTEAFF. DNA for the CDR3: TGTGCCAGCAGTTTCTCGAACGGGAACACTGAAGCTTTCTTT. The chain combines TRBV12-3 or TRBV12-4 with TRBJ1-1; D is unclear. The CDR3 runs to 14 residues. Trimming took 3 bases from V and 1 from J, leaving 9 bases between them.

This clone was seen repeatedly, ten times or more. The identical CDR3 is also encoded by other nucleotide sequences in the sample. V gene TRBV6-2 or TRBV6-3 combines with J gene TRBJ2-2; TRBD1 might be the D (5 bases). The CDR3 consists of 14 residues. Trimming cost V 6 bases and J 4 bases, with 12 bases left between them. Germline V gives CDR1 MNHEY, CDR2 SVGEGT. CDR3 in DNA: TGTGCCAGCAGCCCGGACATTGTCACCGGGGAGCTGTTTTTT. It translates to CASSPDIVTGELFF.

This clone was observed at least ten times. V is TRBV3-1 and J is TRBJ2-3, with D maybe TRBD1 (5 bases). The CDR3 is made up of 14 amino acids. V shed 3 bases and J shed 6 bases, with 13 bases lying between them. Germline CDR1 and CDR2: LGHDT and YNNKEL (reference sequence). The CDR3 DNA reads TGTGCCAGCAGCCATCATCAGGGCAGGGATACGCAGTATTTT. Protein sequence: CASSHHQGRDTQYF.

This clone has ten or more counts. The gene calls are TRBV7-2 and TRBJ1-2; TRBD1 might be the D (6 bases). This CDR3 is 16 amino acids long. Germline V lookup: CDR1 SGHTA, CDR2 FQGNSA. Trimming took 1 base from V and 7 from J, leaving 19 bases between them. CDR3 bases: TGTGCCAGCAGCTTAGGGGGCTCGGGGGGCGCTTTTGGCTACACCTTC. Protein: CASSLGGSGGAFGYTF. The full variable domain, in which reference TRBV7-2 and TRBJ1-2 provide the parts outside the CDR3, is GAGVSQSPSNKVTEKGKDVELRCDPISGHTALYWYRQSLGQGLEFLIYFQGNSAPDKSGLPSDRFSAERTGGSVSTLTIQRTQQEDSAVYLCASSLGGSGGAFGYTFGSGTRLTVV.

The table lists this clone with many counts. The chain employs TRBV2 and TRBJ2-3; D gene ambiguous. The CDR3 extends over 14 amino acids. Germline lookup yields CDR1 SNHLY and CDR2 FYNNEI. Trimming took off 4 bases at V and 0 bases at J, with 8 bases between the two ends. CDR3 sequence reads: CASSGVLSTDTQYF. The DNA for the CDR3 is TGTGCCAGCAGTGGGGTTTTAAGCACAGATACGCAGTATTTT.

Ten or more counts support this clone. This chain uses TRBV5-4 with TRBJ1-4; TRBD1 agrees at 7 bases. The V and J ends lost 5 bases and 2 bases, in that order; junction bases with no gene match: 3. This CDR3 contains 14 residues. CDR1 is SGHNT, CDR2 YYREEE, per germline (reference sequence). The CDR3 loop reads CASRIQGTNEKLFF. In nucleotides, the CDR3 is TGTGCCAGCAGGATACAGGGGACTAATGAAAAACTGTTTTTT.

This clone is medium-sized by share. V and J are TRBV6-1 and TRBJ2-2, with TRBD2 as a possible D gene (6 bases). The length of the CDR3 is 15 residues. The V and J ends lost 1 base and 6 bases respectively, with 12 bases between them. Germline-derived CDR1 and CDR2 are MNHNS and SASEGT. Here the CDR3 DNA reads TGTGCCAGCAGTGAAGTTGGGGGGTTGGCCGGGGAGCTGTTTTTT. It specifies CASSEVGGLAGELFF.

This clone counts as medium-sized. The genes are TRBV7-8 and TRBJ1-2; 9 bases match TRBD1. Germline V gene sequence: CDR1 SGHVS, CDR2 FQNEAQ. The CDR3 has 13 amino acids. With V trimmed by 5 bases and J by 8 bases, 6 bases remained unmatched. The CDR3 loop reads CASSRTGVEGYTF. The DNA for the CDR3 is TGTGCCAGCAGCAGGACAGGGGTGGAGGGCTACACCTTC.

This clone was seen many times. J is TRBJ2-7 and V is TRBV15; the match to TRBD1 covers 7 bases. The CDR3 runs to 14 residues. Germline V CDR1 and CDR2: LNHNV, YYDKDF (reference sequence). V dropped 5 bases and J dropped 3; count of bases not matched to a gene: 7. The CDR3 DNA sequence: TGTGCCACCAGCCCGCGGACAGGACACTACGAGCAGTACTTC. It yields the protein CATSPRTGHYEQYF.

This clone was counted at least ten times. The CDR3 sequence: CAWSRDSAGNTIYF. The CDR3 DNA reads TGTGCCTGGAGCAGGGACAGCGCTGGAAACACCATATATTTT. V is TRBV30 and J is TRBJ1-3; the match to TRBD1 covers 7 bases. The CDR3 has 14 amino acids. Germline CDR1 is GTSNPN and CDR2 is SVGIG (reference sequence). V gave up 3 bases and J gave up 2 bases; unmatched junction bases: 4.

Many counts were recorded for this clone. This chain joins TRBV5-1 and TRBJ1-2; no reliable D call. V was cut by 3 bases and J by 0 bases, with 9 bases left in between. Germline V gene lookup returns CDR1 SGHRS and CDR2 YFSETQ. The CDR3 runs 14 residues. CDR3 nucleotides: TGCGCCAGCAGCTCCGTGACGGCTAACTATGGCTACACCTTC. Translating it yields CASSSVTANYGYTF.

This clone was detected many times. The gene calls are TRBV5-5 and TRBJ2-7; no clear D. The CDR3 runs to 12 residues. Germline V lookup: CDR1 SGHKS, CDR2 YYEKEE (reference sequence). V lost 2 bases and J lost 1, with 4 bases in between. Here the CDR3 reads CASSFGSYEQYF. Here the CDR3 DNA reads TGTGCCAGCAGCTTTGGGTCCTACGAGCAGTACTTC.

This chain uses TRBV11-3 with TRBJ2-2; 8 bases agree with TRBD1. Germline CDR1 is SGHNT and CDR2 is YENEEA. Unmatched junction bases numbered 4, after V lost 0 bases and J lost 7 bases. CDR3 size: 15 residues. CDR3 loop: CASSLDPGGSGELFF. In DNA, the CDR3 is TGTGCCAGCAGCTTAGATCCAGGGGGCAGCGGGGAGCTGTTTTTT.

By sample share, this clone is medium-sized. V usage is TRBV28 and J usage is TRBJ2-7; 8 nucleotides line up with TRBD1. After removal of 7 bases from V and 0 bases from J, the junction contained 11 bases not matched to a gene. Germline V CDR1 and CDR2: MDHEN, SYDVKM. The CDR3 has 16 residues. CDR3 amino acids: CASTNPSDRASYEQYF. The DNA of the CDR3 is TGTGCCAGCACCAACCCCTCGGACAGGGCCTCCTACGAGCAGTACTTC.

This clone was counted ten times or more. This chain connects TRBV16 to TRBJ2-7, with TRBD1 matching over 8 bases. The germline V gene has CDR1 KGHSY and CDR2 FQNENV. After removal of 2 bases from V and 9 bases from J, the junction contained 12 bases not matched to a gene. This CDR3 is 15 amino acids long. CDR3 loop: CASSQPDNLGQGQYF. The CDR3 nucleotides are TGTGCCAGCAGCCAACCCGACAACCTAGGACAGGGGCAGTACTTC.

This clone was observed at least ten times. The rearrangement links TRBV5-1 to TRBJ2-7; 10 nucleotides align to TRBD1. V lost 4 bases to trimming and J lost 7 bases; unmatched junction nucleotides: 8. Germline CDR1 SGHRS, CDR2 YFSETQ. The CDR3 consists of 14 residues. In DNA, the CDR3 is TGCGCCAGCAGCCCATCGGGACAGGGGTTAGAGCAGTACTTC. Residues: CASSPSGQGLEQYF. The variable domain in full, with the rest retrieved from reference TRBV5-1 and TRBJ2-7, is KAGVTQTPRYLIKTRGQQVTLSCSPISGHRSVSWYQQTPGQGLQFLFEYFSETQRNKGNFPGRFSGRQFSNSRSEMNVSTLELGDSALYLCASSPSGQGLEQYFGPGTRLTVT.

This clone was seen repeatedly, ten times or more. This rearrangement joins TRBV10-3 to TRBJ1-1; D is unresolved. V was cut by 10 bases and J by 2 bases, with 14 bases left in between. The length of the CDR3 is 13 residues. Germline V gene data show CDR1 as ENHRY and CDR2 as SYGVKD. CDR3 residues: CATLDDLNTEAFF. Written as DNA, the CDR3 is TGTGCCACTCTCGACGACTTAAACACTGAAGCTTTCTTT.

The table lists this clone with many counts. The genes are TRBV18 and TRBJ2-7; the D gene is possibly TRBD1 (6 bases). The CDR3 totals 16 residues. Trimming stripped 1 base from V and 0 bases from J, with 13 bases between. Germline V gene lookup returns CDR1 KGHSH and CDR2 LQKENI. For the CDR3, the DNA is TGTGCCAGCTCACCACGGGCAGGGGAGAGCTCCTACGAGCAGTACTTC. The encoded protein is CASSPRAGESSYEQYF.

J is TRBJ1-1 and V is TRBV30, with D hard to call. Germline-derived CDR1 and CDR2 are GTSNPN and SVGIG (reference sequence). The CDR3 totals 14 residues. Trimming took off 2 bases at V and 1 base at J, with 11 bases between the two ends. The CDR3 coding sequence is TGTGCCTGGAGTCCCGACGGCCGGAACACTGAAGCTTTCTTT. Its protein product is CAWSPDGRNTEAFF.

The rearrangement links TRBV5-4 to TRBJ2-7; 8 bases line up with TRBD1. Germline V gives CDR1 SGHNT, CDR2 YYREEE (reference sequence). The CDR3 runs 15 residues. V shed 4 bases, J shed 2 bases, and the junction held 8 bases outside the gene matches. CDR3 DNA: TGTGCCAGCAGCGGGCCGGGACAGGACGCCTACGAGCAGTACTTC. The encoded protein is CASSGPGQDAYEQYF.

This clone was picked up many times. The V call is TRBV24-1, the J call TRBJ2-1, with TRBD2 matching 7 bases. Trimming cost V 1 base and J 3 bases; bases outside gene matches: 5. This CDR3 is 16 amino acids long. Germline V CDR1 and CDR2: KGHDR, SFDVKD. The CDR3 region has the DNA TGTGCCACCAGTGATTTACGTCCTAGCGGCTACAATGAGCAGTTCTTC. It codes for CATSDLRPSGYNEQFF.

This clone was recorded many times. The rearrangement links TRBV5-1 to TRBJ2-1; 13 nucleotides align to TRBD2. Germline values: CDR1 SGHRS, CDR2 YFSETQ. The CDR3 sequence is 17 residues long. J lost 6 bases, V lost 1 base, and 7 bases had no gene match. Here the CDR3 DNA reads TGCGCCAGCAGCTTGAGTGGACTAGCGGGAGTAATCAATGAGCAGTTCTTC. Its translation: CASSLSGLAGVINEQFF.

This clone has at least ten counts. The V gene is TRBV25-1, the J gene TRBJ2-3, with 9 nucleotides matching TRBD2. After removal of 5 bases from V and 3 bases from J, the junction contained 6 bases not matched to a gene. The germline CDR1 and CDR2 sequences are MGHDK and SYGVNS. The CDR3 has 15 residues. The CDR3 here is CASSFIAGATDTQYF. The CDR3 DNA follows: TGTGCCAGCAGTTTCATAGCGGGAGCGACAGATACGCAGTATTTT.

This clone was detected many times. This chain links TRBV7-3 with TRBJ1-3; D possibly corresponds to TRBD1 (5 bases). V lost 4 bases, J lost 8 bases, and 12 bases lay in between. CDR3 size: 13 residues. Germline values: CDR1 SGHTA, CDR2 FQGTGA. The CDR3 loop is CASSSGPRDTIYF. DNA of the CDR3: TGTGCCAGCAGCTCGGGGCCTAGAGACACCATATATTTT.

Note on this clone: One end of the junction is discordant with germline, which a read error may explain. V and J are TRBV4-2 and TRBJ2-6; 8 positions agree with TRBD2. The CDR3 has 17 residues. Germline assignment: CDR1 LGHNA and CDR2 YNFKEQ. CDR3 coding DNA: TGTGCCAGCAGCACGGGACTAGTCAACTCTGGCGCCAACGTCCTTACTTTC. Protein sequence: CASSTGLVNSGANVLTF.